This passage covers 8 T cell receptor beta chains from one sample sequenced in a study of T cells in Graves' hyperthyroidism and ophthalmopathy. TCR beta CDR3 regions were amplified from RNA transcripts. In the first-round RT-PCR of the TCR CDR3, the HTBI primer set was used. TCRdb re-derived calls from the multiplex PCR reads in MiXCR, one entry per CDR3 protein. Seen here are 640,000 or so distinct CDR3 sequences, around 14% observed once, and the top ten hold about 6.6%. Sequences were obtained from blood. These receptors were obtained from a woman aged 18-30 years with Graves' ophthalmopathy.

About this clonotype: A single base separates this from a much larger clone, so it may be a read error. The CDR3 reads CASSFSVRGGNQPQHF. CDR3 DNA: TGTGCCAGCAGTTTTTCGGTCCGGGGAGGAAATCAGCCCCAGCATTTT. This chain links TRBV27 with TRBJ1-5; D is undetermined. CDR3 length equals 16 residues. V lost 3 bases and J lost 4, with 16 bases in between. Germline-derived CDR1 and CDR2 are MNHEY and SMNVEV (reference sequence).

V usage is TRBV19 and J usage is TRBJ1-2, with D perhaps TRBD1 (5 bases). Germline-derived CDR1 and CDR2 are LNHDA and SQIVND (reference sequence). This CDR3 is built from 14 residues. Trimming removed 4 bases at V and 6 bases at J, with 15 bases between. CDR3 amino acids: CASSTPFSTDGYTF. The CDR3 DNA reads as TGTGCCAGTAGTACCCCCTTCTCGACAGATGGCTACACCTTC.

The chain is built from TRBV9 and TRBJ1-2; TRBD1 aligns across 7 bases. J was trimmed by 4 bases and V by 0 bases; bases with no gene match: 15. This CDR3 spans 18 amino acids. Germline-derived CDR1 and CDR2 are SGDLS and YYNGEE. The CDR3 is CASSVEPITTGAAYGYTF. CDR3 DNA sequence: TGTGCCAGCAGCGTAGAGCCCATTACAACAGGGGCCGCCTATGGCTACACCTTC.

This clonotype was counted between two and nine times. This sequence joins TRBV20-1 and TRBJ2-4; TRBD2 agrees at 10 bases. The CDR3 loop spans 19 amino acids. V shed 6 bases and J 1 base; nucleotides not matched to a gene: 18. Germline values: CDR1 DFQATT, CDR2 SNEGSKA (reference sequence). The chain's CDR3 is CSAPAPTSGVGLAKNIQYF. The CDR3 region has the DNA TGCAGTGCCCCCGCCCCTACTAGCGGGGTGGGCCTCGCCAAAAACATTCAGTACTTC.

In this sample, this clonotype turned up many times. The chain carries TRBV28 and TRBJ1-2, with 10 positions matching TRBD1. Germline values: CDR1 MDHEN, CDR2 SYDVKM. The CDR3 has 15 residues. Trimming removed 5 bases from V and 6 bases from J; junction bases left unmatched: 9. In DNA, the CDR3 is TGTGCCAGCAGTGCCTCCGGGACAGGGGTGCATGGCTACACCTTC. Translation: CASSASGTGVHGYTF.

This clonotype was detected a few times. This chain links TRBV6-2 or TRBV6-3 with TRBJ1-1; perhaps TRBD1 as D (6 bases). V was trimmed by 1 base and J by 0 bases, leaving 15 bases between them. Germline V CDR1 and CDR2: MNHEY, SVGEGT. This CDR3 contains 17 residues. The CDR3 DNA reads as TGTGCCAGCAGTTACTACCGACAGGCCTTAATGAACACTGAAGCTTTCTTT. Protein sequence: CASSYYRQALMNTEAFF.

This clonotype was seen more than once but under ten times. The V gene is TRBV29-1, the J gene TRBJ2-7; D gene unclear. Germline V gene data show CDR1 as SQVTM and CDR2 as ANQGSEA. The germline V and J ends were trimmed by 0 bases and 6 bases, with 15 bases remaining between them. The length of the CDR3 is 14 residues. CDR3 sequence: CSVEEVQALGEQYF. The CDR3 DNA follows: TGCAGCGTTGAAGAGGTCCAGGCGTTGGGCGAGCAGTACTTC.

This clonotype was seen a handful of times. V gene TRBV11-2 combines with J gene TRBJ1-2, with TRBD1 identical over 7 bases. V was pared by 4 bases and J by 8 bases, with 7 bases of the junction left unmatched. The CDR3 totals 13 residues. CDR1 is SGHAT and CDR2 is FQNNGV in the germline V gene. DNA for the CDR3: TGTGCCAGCAGCTCCCAGGGGGTGGGCGGCTACACCTTC. Amino acid sequence: CASSSQGVGGYTF.